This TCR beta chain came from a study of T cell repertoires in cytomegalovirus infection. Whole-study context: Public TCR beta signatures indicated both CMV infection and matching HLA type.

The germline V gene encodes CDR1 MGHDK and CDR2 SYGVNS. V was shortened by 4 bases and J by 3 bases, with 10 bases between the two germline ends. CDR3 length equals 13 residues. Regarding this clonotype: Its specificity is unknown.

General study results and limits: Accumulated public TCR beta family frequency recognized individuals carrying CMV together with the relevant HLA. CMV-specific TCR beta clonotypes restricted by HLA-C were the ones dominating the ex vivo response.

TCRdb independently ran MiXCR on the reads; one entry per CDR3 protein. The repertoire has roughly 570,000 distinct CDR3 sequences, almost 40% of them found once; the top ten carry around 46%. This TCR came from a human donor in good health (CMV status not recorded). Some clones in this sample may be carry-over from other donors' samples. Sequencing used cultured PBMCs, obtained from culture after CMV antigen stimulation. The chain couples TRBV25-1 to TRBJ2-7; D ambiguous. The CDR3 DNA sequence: TGTGCCAGCAGTGGCCAGTTATTCTACGAGCAGTACTTC. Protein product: CASSGQLFYEQYF.